The sequence of this T cell receptor (beta chain) was determined in a study of cytomegalovirus exposure and HLA in healthy donors (dated by TCRdb to about 2017). As for the study more broadly: An earlier analysis of approximately 640 of the donors reported approximately 270 Gb of sequence data and 100 million to 130 million unique TCR beta sequences from 190 million or so T cells. About 280 gigabases of sequencing data and around 87 million unique TCR sequences were included in an early release covering around 650 HLA-typed donors. Of the 398 genotyped donors, over 80% were placed in the genetic ancestry cluster associated with self-reported Caucasian donors. The study was designed to test whether signatures of past pathogen exposure could be identified by cataloging public T cell receptors. Using immunosequencing, the study profiled T cell repertoires from approximately 700 subjects and related those repertoires to cytomegalovirus serostatus. Besides the first cohort of around 670 subjects, a separate validation cohort made up of 120 different subjects was used. High-throughput TCR immunosequencing, statistical association of individual TCRs with disease status, and machine learning were combined to predict cytomegalovirus infection status. To study patterns of TCR occurrence, a later analysis re-analyzed previously published TCR beta repertoires from 666 donors and added high-resolution HLA genotyping. In the later analysis, no new phenotypic data were used to find candidate immune exposures; instead, reliance was placed on TCR beta sequences and their occurrence across donors. In an earlier analysis of several hundred of the donors, high-throughput TCR beta sequencing was used to judge whether each TCR beta V gene segment behaved as functional or pseudogenic. Donor age, sex, ethnicity and CMV serostatus were collected together with the repertoire data. A later genetic analysis used genome-wide SNP genotypes for 398 of the 666 donors, treating that subset as a discovery cohort. All discovery cohort repertoires had been generated using a single sequencing platform. HLA typing included class I and class II loci at four-digit resolution. Typing coverage varied by locus: 629-630 donors for A, B, C, DRB1 and DQB1; more than 500 for DQA1; more than 600 for DPA1; around 450 for DPB1. Several DR-DQ haplotypes were handled as single units for association and clustering because linkage in the cohort was strong. On average, roughly 200,000 unique TCR beta nucleotide sequences were sequenced per donor among about 400 genotyped donors of the cohort, with roughly 18% of those sequences being non-productive. Overall study results and their limits: A later analysis found that HLA-associated TCR beta chains were more clonally expanded and had lower generation probabilities than equally common non-associated chains. A total of 164 TCR beta chains were listed by the study as associated with cytomegalovirus. Because counts were too low, more than 15 rarely observed V segments, including chromosome 9 orphons, were excluded from the earlier analysis of some 540 of the donors. Assigning TCR associations to individual alleles was difficult when HLA alleles, especially DR and DQ, strongly co-occurred. Most CMV-associated TCR beta chains appeared to be HLA-restricted in a later analysis, and the HLA associations seemed to be driven largely by CMV exposure. Because the 87-base-pair reads could not distinguish some IMGT-functional V segments, including TRBV6-2 and TRBV6-3, those segments were excluded. Most TCR sequences were observed very rarely across donors, whereas some public TCRs were present in many individuals. The only immune exposure information available for the cohort was CMV serostatus. A later analysis reported that several top co-occurrence clusters appeared linked to parvovirus B19, influenza, CMV and Epstein-Barr virus. Specific HLA alleles were associated with 15,000 to 20,000 TCR beta sequences at a false discovery rate of 0.05 in a later analysis. Cytomegalovirus status was reported to be diagnosed by the classifier with high specificity and sensitivity in both the original and validation cohorts. An earlier analysis of some 590 of the donors showed that most TCR beta V segments appeared in productive rearrangements either about 90% or about 30% of the time, which broadly matched IMGT annotations. According to the authors, the approach could potentially be generalized to other disease states and immunological phenotypes. HLA typing was unavailable for some donors at each locus, so association tests used only the typed subset. A further reported finding was that TCR beta sequences accurately predicted the HLA-A and HLA-B alleles for most subjects in the first cohort. According to a later analysis, TCR association rates differed among HLA loci, with DRB1 alleles showing the most associated TCRs and HLA-C alleles showing the fewest. Sequencing depth was assumed to be roughly uniform across donors in the presence/absence analyses, though that assumption may not hold. A group of highly shared sequence variants was considered likely to be a technical artifact of the sequencing pipeline. In a later genetic analysis, fewer N-insertions in productive TCRs were reported among donors in an Asian-associated ancestry cluster than the roughly 700-donor mean. This cohort had only TCR beta chains sequenced, and the lack of alpha or paired-chain data limited which features could be detected. Correlated functional status among segregating V segments might be attributable to linkage disequilibrium, but an unknown experimental factor could not be ruled out. A few of the identified cytomegalovirus-associated TCR beta chains were confirmed in vitro to be specific for cytomegalovirus antigens. In a later genetic analysis, a missense DCLRE1C variant was associated with V-gene and J-gene trimming of TCR beta chains, and the association was replicated in an independent cohort.

The protocol used for the library was the immunoSEQ multiplex PCR assay. For the multiplex PCR, a mixture combining 60 forward primers for TCR Vbeta segments and 13 reverse primers for TCR Jbeta segments was used. The CDR3 region of rearranged TCR beta genes was amplified from genomic DNA by a multiplex PCR assay. The amplified TCR beta libraries were sequenced on the Illumina HiSeq System as 87-base-pair reads. The published analysis was carried out like this. Across the roughly 640 repertoires, a later analysis counted roughly 77 million unique TCR beta chains, about 10 million of which were shared by at least two donors. Raw reads were error-corrected and collapsed into unique sequences with a nearest-neighbor algorithm that merged closely related sequences to remove PCR and sequencing errors. Alignment of CDR3 sequences to IMGT reference sequences was used to assign V, D and J gene segments. Each retained sequence needed at least a six-nucleotide match to both a V gene segment and a J gene segment. Rearrangements were classified as productive when the CDR3 lacked stop codons and remained in frame with V and J, and all other rearrangements were classified as non-productive. Following IMGT convention, CDR3 was defined as the stretch from the second conserved V-encoded cysteine up to the conserved J-encoded phenylalanine. Sequences without an unambiguous match to a single V gene segment were excluded from the earlier analysis of several hundred of the donors. An earlier analysis of some 610 of the donors called V segments functional above 56.7% productive rearrangements and segregating when the between-donor standard deviation exceeded 5%. A statistical classification framework was built to diagnose cytomegalovirus status from the catalog of TCR beta chain sequences. In a later analysis, TCR nucleotide sequences were compared against IMGT/GENE-DB human TR gene sequences so that V and J genes could be assigned. The TCRdist pipeline was used in a later analysis to assign CDR3 sequences and most-parsimonious VDJ recombination scenarios. In a later analysis, every TCR beta chain was defined by the combination of its CDR3 amino acid sequence and its V-gene family, and reads without a unique V-gene family were dropped. As a way to deal with suspected cross-contamination and a sequencing artifact, a later analysis dropped 592 nucleotide sequences that were highly shared and had low generation probability. For each public chain, a later analysis derived a clonal expansion index from normalized ranks of inferred template counts within each repertoire. In a later analysis, generation probabilities were computed using a VDJ recombination model fitted to out-of-frame rearrangements, and the results were checked against IGoR. Hypergeometric tests were used in a later analysis to score TCR-TCR, TCR-HLA and TCR-CMV co-occurrence, with a repertoire-size bias correction applied to the TCR pairs. A later analysis estimated false discovery rates by permuting HLA or CMV assignments 20 times. A later analysis grouped co-occurring TCRs with DBSCAN, adding TCRdist sequence similarity when clustering within HLA-allele-positive subsets. Repertoires with fewer than 30,000 or more than 120,000 public chains were left out of co-occurrence clustering, as were about 5 repertoires with anomalous nucleotide sharing. As stored in TCRdb, this immuneACCESS dataset retains in-frame rearrangements with V and J assigned. A fraction of the clones does not appear; measured against another copy, unresolved V genes explain less than half of the discrepancy, and the remainder lacks a known reason. The V and J calls and clone size are taken from that table; D and trimming were inferred from the DNA. The sample yields approximately 130,000 clones; over 6.5% were counted once. Approximately 6% of the sample is taken by the ten largest.

In total, 500 to 700 healthy bone marrow donors made up the cohort. All cohort members were sampled while nominally healthy, although unrecorded immune exposures were likely present. The donor tested CMV seropositive, placing the donor among the 290 or so seropositive members of the cohort. Each donor provided a peripheral blood sample, and peripheral blood mononuclear cells were used for TCR beta sequencing. Genomic DNA was extracted from the blood cell samples with the Qiagen DNeasy Blood Extraction Kit. The CDR3 runs 16 residues from the cysteine to the phenylalanine. Only the CDR3 portion is preserved as DNA: 48 bases, with reading frame beginning at the first base. V drops 6 bases and J drops 1 base, leaving 19 bases in between. Based on the germline V gene, the CDR1 and CDR2 sequences are SGDLS and YYNGEE. With respect to this clone: The antigen it binds to is not known. No quality values exist for individual bases; no much larger clone is one base distant.

Sequenced input: PBMCs. This TCR was recovered from a woman aged 40-49 years in good health and CMV-seropositive. Recombination connected TRBV9 to TRBJ1-1; the D gene lacks a confident call. The DNA sequence follows: TGTGCCAGCACCACCCCGGAGAGACGAAAGAACACTGAAGCTTTCTTT. The translation is CASTTPERRKNTEAFF. Full variable domain (CDR3 extended with the reference TRBV9 and TRBJ1-1 proteins): DSGVTQTPKHLITATGQRVTLRCSPRSGDLSVYWYQQSLDQGLQFLIQYYNGEERAKGNILERFSAQQFPDLHSELNLSSLELGDSALYFCASTTPERRKNTEAFFGQGTRLTVV.